These 27 T cell receptor beta chains came from one sample sequenced in a study of naive and memory T cell subsets. Overall study findings and caveats: A few larger clonotypes appeared in naive repertoires, especially CD8, possibly memory cells re-expressing CD45RA.

Their antigen targets remain unknown. Two oligonucleotides, mixed equimolar, formed the beta constant-region primer covering TRBC1 and TRBC2. The ligated cDNA underwent four PCR rounds using SP2 and nested alpha and beta constant-region primers. TCRdb analysed the UMI-ligation and nested PCR reads with MiXCR anew, one entry per CDR3 protein. The repertoire holds 150,000 or so distinct CDR3 sequences, with 22% as singletons. Sequencing input: naive CD4+ T cells from blood. These receptors originate from a human donor in good health.

The chain joins TRBV30 to TRBJ1-1, with 8 bases fitting TRBD1. V dropped 2 bases and J dropped 1; count of bases not matched to a gene: 6. This CDR3 is 15 amino acids long. Germline V gene sequence: CDR1 GTSNPN, CDR2 SVGIG (reference sequence). In nucleotides, the CDR3 is TGTGCCTGGAGTACCCAGGGGGCTTCGAACACTGAAGCTTTCTTT. As protein: CAWSTQGASNTEAFF.

Only a few counts were recorded for this clonotype. The chain couples TRBV29-1 to TRBJ2-4; D perhaps matches TRBD2 (5 bases). The V gene's germline CDR1 is SQVTM and CDR2 ANQGSEA. V lost 5 bases, J lost 1 base, and 9 bases lay in between. This CDR3 contains 13 residues. The CDR3 loop is CSVQGSAKNIQYF. The CDR3 DNA follows: TGCAGCGTTCAAGGGAGCGCCAAAAACATTCAGTACTTC.

The chain recombines TRBV29-1 with TRBJ2-1; D is perhaps TRBD1 or TRBD2 (6 bases each). The CDR3 is made up of 12 amino acids. The germline CDR1 and CDR2 sequences are SQVTM and ANQGSEA. Trimming took off 1 base at V and 8 bases at J, with 9 bases between the two ends. CDR3 DNA sequence: TGCAGCGTTGAAGCCGGGGGCGATGAGCAGTTCTTC. This encodes CSVEAGGDEQFF.

The rearrangement joins TRBV28 to TRBJ2-1; 7 bases align to TRBD2. The germline V gene has CDR1 MDHEN and CDR2 SYDVKM. J lost 4 bases, V lost 4 bases, and 7 bases had no gene match. This CDR3 region has 15 residues. The CDR3 nucleotides read TGTGCCAGCAGTTCTGGCGGGAGCCGTTACAATGAGCAGTTCTTC. It is translated as CASSSGGSRYNEQFF.

This clonotype has more than one count but fewer than ten. The CDR3 loop is CASRGLAGVPSSYNEQFF. The CDR3 nucleotides read TGTGCCAGCAGGGGACTAGCGGGAGTACCGAGCTCCTACAATGAGCAGTTCTTC. This chain connects TRBV6-6 to TRBJ2-1, with 14 nucleotides matching TRBD2. This CDR3 spans 18 amino acids. Germline loops: CDR1 MNHNY, CDR2 SVGAGI (reference sequence). V was clipped by 6 bases and J by 0 bases; unmatched bases: 7.

The J gene is TRBJ2-3, the V gene TRBV6-1; the D is unclear. V lost 10 bases, J lost 0 bases, and 20 bases lay in between. CDR3 size: 16 residues. Germline assignment: CDR1 MNHNS and CDR2 SASEGT. CDR3 in amino acids: CATQRPRPSSTDTQYF. CDR3 coding DNA: TGTGCCACCCAAAGGCCGAGGCCTTCTAGCACAGATACGCAGTATTTT.

This clonotype was detected once. The chain joins TRBV20-1 to TRBJ2-1, with 8 bases identical to TRBD2. The J segment lost 6 bases and the V segment lost 2 bases, leaving 3 bases of the junction unmatched. CDR1 is DFQATT and CDR2 is SNEGSKA in the germline V gene (reference sequence). The CDR3 loop spans 13 amino acids. This chain's CDR3 is CSARKREINEQFF. The CDR3 DNA reads as TGCAGTGCTAGAAAGCGGGAGATCAATGAGCAGTTCTTC.

The gene calls are TRBV7-9 and TRBJ2-7, with D uncertain. The length of the CDR3 is 12 residues. V was cut by 5 bases and J by 3 bases, with 8 bases left in between. Germline CDR1 reads SEHNR; CDR2 reads FQNEAQ (reference sequence). The CDR3 is CASSTSYYEQYF. CDR3 in DNA: TGTGCCAGCAGCACATCCTACTACGAGCAGTACTTC.

This clonotype has more than one count but fewer than ten. J is TRBJ2-1 and V is TRBV3-1; TRBD2 agrees at 8 bases. Trimming removed 0 bases from V and 12 bases from J; junction bases left unmatched: 19. This CDR3 contains 18 residues. The germline V gene encodes CDR1 LGHDT and CDR2 YNNKEL (reference sequence). The CDR3 DNA follows: TGTGCCAGCAGCCAAGACCCCCGACTGTACGGGAGGGAAGATCGGCAGTTCTTC. It encodes CASSQDPRLYGREDRQFF.

This clonotype was counted a few times. The chain has TRBV7-9 and TRBJ2-1, with D perhaps matching TRBD2 (6 bases). CDR1 SEHNR and CDR2 FQNEAQ come from the germline V gene (reference sequence). This CDR3 contains 16 residues. V lost 5 bases to trimming and J lost 4 bases, with 18 bases between them. CDR3 in DNA: TGTGCCAGCAGCCCTTATGGACTAAGCTCTTACAATGAGCAGTTCTTC. This gives the protein CASSPYGLSSYNEQFF. Looking up the rest from reference TRBV7-9 and TRBJ2-1 gives the full variable domain: DTGVSQNPRHKITKRGQNVTFRCDPISEHNRLYWYRQTLGQGPEFLTYFQNEAQLEKSRLLSDRFSAERPKGSFSTLEIQRTEQGDSAMYLCASSPYGLSSYNEQFFGPGTRLTVL.

This rearrangement joins TRBV20-1 to TRBJ1-1; the D gene is possibly TRBD1 (6 bases). Germline lookup yields CDR1 DFQATT and CDR2 SNEGSKA (reference sequence). V was cut by 2 bases and J by 7 bases, with 8 bases left in between. CDR3 length equals 11 residues. CDR3 protein: CSARWGLEAFF. For the CDR3, the DNA is TGCAGTGCTAGATGGGGGCTTGAAGCTTTCTTT.

At least ten counts were recorded for this clonotype. This chain links TRBV5-1 with TRBJ2-3; 8 bases line up with TRBD2. This CDR3 contains 16 residues. Unmatched junction bases numbered 7, after V lost 4 bases and J lost 0 bases. Germline V gene data show CDR1 as SGHRS and CDR2 as YFSETQ. CDR3 nucleotides: TGCGCCAGCAGCGTACCATCTAGCGGGAGCACAGATACGCAGTATTTT. This encodes CASSVPSSGSTDTQYF.

This chain connects TRBV4-1 to TRBJ1-5; 7 bases fit TRBD1. The J segment lost 5 bases and the V segment lost 0 bases, leaving 4 bases of the junction unmatched. This CDR3 comprises 15 residues. Germline V gives CDR1 MGHRA, CDR2 YSYEKL. The CDR3 DNA is TGCGCCAGCAGCCAAGATGACAGGGAAGATCAGCCCCAGCATTTT. This translates into CASSQDDREDQPQHF.

This clonotype was seen a few times. This rearrangement joins TRBV7-9 to TRBJ1-5, with a possible D match to TRBD1 (5 bases). Germline values: CDR1 SEHNR, CDR2 FQNEAQ (reference sequence). The CDR3 extends over 15 amino acids. V lost 1 base, J lost 4 bases, and 11 bases lay in between. CDR3 sequence: CASSLEGGGNQPQHF. CDR3 sequence (DNA): TGTGCCAGCAGCTTAGAAGGCGGGGGGAATCAGCCCCAGCATTTT.

There are a few counts of this clonotype. The chain joins TRBV24-1 to TRBJ2-2, with D perhaps TRBD1 or TRBD2 (5 bases each). This CDR3 region has 14 residues. Trimming pared 4 bases from V and 8 bases from J, leaving 13 bases between. Per the germline V gene, CDR1 is KGHDR and CDR2 is SFDVKD. The DNA for the CDR3 is TGTGCCACCAGTGACCTGGGACCTCGTGGGGAGCTGTTTTTT. Its translation: CATSDLGPRGELFF.

This sequence joins TRBV30 and TRBJ1-1; D might be TRBD1 (6 bases). Germline CDR1 GTSNPN, CDR2 SVGIG (reference sequence). The V and J ends lost 2 bases and 11 bases respectively, with 18 bases between them. The CDR3 loop spans 13 amino acids. Written as DNA, the CDR3 is TGTGCCTGGAGTTCCACCGGACAGTCTAGGGCTTTCTTT. Translation gives CAWSSTGQSRAFF.

The rearrangement links TRBV29-1 to TRBJ2-1; 10 positions match TRBD2. CDR3 length equals 15 residues. The junction had 9 bases not matched to a gene; V was cut back by 0 bases and J by 10 bases. Germline CDR1 SQVTM, CDR2 ANQGSEA. The CDR3 DNA reads TGCAGCGTTGAAGAATCGCTAGCGGGAGCGAGAGAGCAGTTCTTC. Translating gives CSVEESLAGAREQFF.

This clonotype appeared a few times. CDR3: CSARMSQGRARNQPQHF. Here the CDR3 DNA reads TGCAGTGCTAGAATGAGTCAGGGCCGGGCAAGGAATCAGCCCCAGCATTTT. This chain joins TRBV20-1 and TRBJ1-5, with D tentatively TRBD1 (5 bases). Per germline, CDR1 DFQATT and CDR2 SNEGSKA (reference sequence). The V end lost 2 bases, the J end lost 4 bases, and 21 bases lay between the germline ends. This CDR3 is 17 amino acids long.

As concerns this clonotype: A much more abundant neighbour one base away suggests this may be a read error. The J gene is TRBJ1-5, the V gene TRBV20-1; 8 bases line up with TRBD1. Germline V gene data show CDR1 as DFQATT and CDR2 as SNEGSKA (reference sequence). This CDR3 has 14 amino acids. In DNA form, the CDR3 reads TGCAGTGCTAGGTCGGACAGGGCGGGTCAGCCCCGGCATTTT. Its translation is CSARSDRAGQPRHF.

The chain combines TRBV15 with TRBJ2-7; 7 bases align to TRBD2. CDR3 size: 14 residues. After removal of 2 bases from V and 3 bases from J, the junction contained 4 bases not matched to a gene. The germline CDR1 and CDR2 sequences are LNHNV and YYDKDF (reference sequence). This CDR3 reads CATSRRLAHYEQYF. The DNA of the CDR3 is TGTGCCACCAGCAGAAGACTAGCCCACTACGAGCAGTACTTC. Looking up the rest from reference TRBV15 and TRBJ2-7 gives the full variable domain: DAMVIQNPRYQVTQFGKPVTLSCSQTLNHNVMYWYQQKSSQAPKLLFHYYDKDFNNEADTPDNFQSRRPNTSFCFLDIRSPGLGDTAMYLCATSRRLAHYEQYFGPGTRLTVT.

This clonotype showed up just a few times. The J gene is TRBJ2-1, the V gene TRBV28, with 7 bases identical to TRBD1. Germline lookup yields CDR1 MDHEN and CDR2 SYDVKM. Trimming took 5 bases from V and 1 from J; bases not matched to a gene: 11. There are 17 residues in the CDR3. The CDR3 nucleotides are TGTGCCAGCAGTCTTACTCGACAGGGCAGGTCCTACAATGAGCAGTTCTTC. It translates to CASSLTRQGRSYNEQFF.

This clonotype has only a few counts. The V call is TRBV7-8, the J call TRBJ2-7; a possible D gene is TRBD2 (6 bases). Germline CDR1 SGHVS, CDR2 FQNEAQ. The CDR3 contains 14 residues. V was clipped by 1 base and J by 6 bases, with 13 bases between them. CDR3 amino acids: CASSLVVQEGEQYF. In DNA, the CDR3 is TGTGCCAGCAGCTTAGTGGTACAGGAGGGCGAGCAGTACTTC.

This clonotype was found many times. The V gene is TRBV20-1, the J gene TRBJ2-7; TRBD2 agrees at 7 bases. CDR3 size: 12 residues. Germline V gene sequence: CDR1 DFQATT, CDR2 SNEGSKA (reference sequence). With 6 bases clipped from V and 2 bases from J, the junction kept 4 bases outside the gene matches. CDR3 DNA: TGCAGTGCCCGGACTAGGGCCTACGAGCAGTACTTC. Translated, it gives CSARTRAYEQYF.

The rearrangement joins TRBV6-2 or TRBV6-3 to TRBJ2-3; 9 nucleotides align to TRBD2. Losses at the gene ends were 5 bases for V and 1 base for J; bases not matched to a gene: 1. Germline loops: CDR1 MNHEY, CDR2 SVGEGT. The CDR3 runs to 14 residues. CDR3 sequence (DNA): TGTGCCAGCAGTGTAGCGGGAGGCACAGATACGCAGTATTTT. Translating it yields CASSVAGGTDTQYF.

There are a few counts of this clonotype. This chain joins TRBV5-1 and TRBJ2-3, with 15 bases fitting TRBD2. V shed 4 bases and J 6 bases; nucleotides not matched to a gene: 6. Germline CDR1 SGHRS, CDR2 YFSETQ. CDR3 length equals 16 residues. The CDR3 bases are TGCGCCAGCAGCCTGGGGACTAGCGGGAGGCTTGATACGCAGTATTTT. It specifies CASSLGTSGRLDTQYF. Full variable domain (remainder filled in from reference TRBV5-1 and TRBJ2-3): KAGVTQTPRYLIKTRGQQVTLSCSPISGHRSVSWYQQTPGQGLQFLFEYFSETQRNKGNFPGRFSGRQFSNSRSEMNVSTLELGDSALYLCASSLGTSGRLDTQYFGPGTRLTVL.

Only a few counts were recorded for this clonotype. J is TRBJ1-5 and V is TRBV20-1; a possible D gene is TRBD1 (6 bases). The CDR3 covers 13 residues. The germline CDR1 and CDR2 sequences are DFQATT and SNEGSKA (reference sequence). With 3 bases removed from V and 5 bases from J, the gap between germline ends came to 11 bases. The CDR3 sequence is CSASRTADQPQHF. CDR3 nucleotide sequence: TGCAGTGCTAGTCGGACAGCTGATCAGCCCCAGCATTTT.

The CDR3 reads CASSLSTGSEETQYF. CDR3 nucleotides: TGCGCCAGCAGCTTGAGTACAGGTTCGGAAGAGACCCAGTACTTC. The chain uses TRBV5-1 and TRBJ2-5; D possibly corresponds to TRBD1 (5 bases). The length of the CDR3 is 15 residues. With 1 base removed from V and 3 bases from J, the gap between germline ends came to 13 bases. Germline lookup yields CDR1 SGHRS and CDR2 YFSETQ.